Below are 20 T cell receptor beta chains sequenced from a single sample in a study of control samples from healthy donors and cancer patients (TCRdb year 2020). Library construction relied on the immunoSEQ multiplex PCR assay. The table comes from immuneACCESS by way of TCRdb, which keeps in-frame sequences with V and J called. Part of the clones is missing from these tables; in studies checked, under half for an unresolved V gene and the rest for unknown reasons. The sample has approximately 150,000 clones on record, around 92% of them singletons. In total, the top ten clones hold approximately 2.9% of the sample. Sequenced: blood. Source of these receptors: a man aged 30-40 years in good health.

V is TRBV24-1 and J is TRBJ2-3, with 8 bases that match TRBD2. Losses at the gene ends were 1 base for V and 6 bases for J; bases not matched to a gene: 5. CDR3 length equals 15 residues. CDR1 is KGHDR and CDR2 is SFDVKD in the germline V gene. CDR3 sequence reads: CATSDFYGGADTQYF. CDR3 sequence (DNA): TGTGCCACCAGTGATTTTTACGGGGGGGCGGATACGCAGTATTTT.

The chain joins TRBV2 to TRBJ2-1; TRBD2 matches 9 bases. Germline CDR1 reads SNHLY; CDR2 reads FYNNEI. V was clipped by 10 bases and J by 4 bases; unmatched bases: 17. CDR3 length equals 17 residues. CDR3 bases: TGTGCCACATTTGACTTAGCGGGGGCCATCAATTACAATGAGCAGTTCTTC. It is translated as CATFDLAGAINYNEQFF.

This chain uses TRBV6-5 with TRBJ1-6; the D is unclear. The V gene lost 8 bases and the J gene lost 7 bases, with 15 bases spanning the gap. Germline values: CDR1 MNHEY, CDR2 SVGAGI. This CDR3 region has 14 residues. The CDR3 region is CASGLGGRNSPLHF. CDR3 sequence (DNA): TGTGCCAGCGGGCTAGGTGGGAGGAATTCACCCCTCCACTTT.

This chain joins TRBV12-3 or TRBV12-4 and TRBJ1-2, with a possible D match to TRBD1 (5 bases). The CDR3 is 13 residues long. Trimming left V 6 bases short and J 8 bases short, with 16 bases between. The CDR3 nucleotides are TGTGCCAGCAGCCGGCCCGGGGGGAGCGGCTACACCTTC. Its translation: CASSRPGGSGYTF.

CDR3 nucleotide sequence: TGTGCCAGCAGCTTAGACCCCCGGGGGCGGGGGGGCCTCGACGAGCAGTACTTC. It translates to CASSLDPRGRGGLDEQYF. The chain is built from TRBV11-3 and TRBJ2-7, with TRBD2 matching over 9 bases. Germline CDR1 SGHNT, CDR2 YENEEA. The CDR3 is 18 residues long. The ends lost 0 bases at V and 5 bases at J; junction bases unmatched: 14.

This clone has only a few counts. This chain uses TRBV19 with TRBJ2-2; no reliable D call. V dropped 1 base and J dropped 6 bases, with 9 bases sitting between them. There are 14 residues in the CDR3. Per the germline V gene, CDR1 is LNHDA and CDR2 is SQIVND (reference sequence). CDR3: CASSIVGTSGELFF. Here the CDR3 DNA reads TGTGCCAGTAGTATAGTAGGAACGTCCGGGGAGCTGTTTTTT.

This chain uses TRBV6-5 with TRBJ1-3; D ambiguous. Germline V gene sequence: CDR1 MNHEY, CDR2 SVGAGI. The length of the CDR3 is 14 residues. The V end lost 7 bases, the J end lost 2 bases, and 12 bases lay between the germline ends. CDR3 nucleotides: TGTGCCAGCAAAGCAGGATCTCCTGGAAACACCATATATTTT. This encodes CASKAGSPGNTIYF.

CDR3 in amino acids: CASSEGTGNSPLHF. DNA for the CDR3: TGTGCCAGCAGTGAAGGCACGGGTAATTCACCCCTCCACTTT. The rearrangement links TRBV2 to TRBJ1-6, with D unresolved. In germline, CDR1 is SNHLY, CDR2 FYNNEI. Between the trimmed V and J ends, which lost 1 base and 6 bases, there was a span of 7 bases. This CDR3 comprises 14 residues.

This chain's CDR3 is CASSLSILKAYGYTF. The CDR3 DNA reads TGTGCCAGCAGCTTGAGCATCTTAAAAGCGTATGGCTACACCTTC. The rearrangement uses TRBV3-1 (or the pseudogene TRBV3-2) and TRBJ1-2; D unresolved. This CDR3 region has 15 residues. V was trimmed by 5 bases and J by 5 bases, leaving 18 bases between them. Germline CDR1 reads LGHDT; CDR2 reads YNNKEL (reference sequence).

V and J are TRBV28 and TRBJ1-5; 9 nucleotides align to TRBD1. CDR1 is MDHEN and CDR2 is SYDVKM in the germline V gene. This CDR3 contains 15 residues. After removal of 7 bases from V and 0 bases from J, the junction contained 4 bases not matched to a gene. In nucleotides, the CDR3 is TGTGCCAGCACCCCGACAGGGGGTAGCAATCAGCCCCAGCATTTT. This sequence encodes CASTPTGGSNQPQHF. The whole variable domain, remainder taken from reference TRBV28 and TRBJ1-5, is DVKVTQSSRYLVKRTGEKVFLECVQDMDHENMFWYRQDPGLGLRLIYFSYDVKMKEKGDIPEGYSVSREKKERFSLILESASTNQTSMYLCASTPTGGSNQPQHFGDGTRLSIL.

The V and J genes are TRBV7-8 and TRBJ1-5; D is perhaps TRBD1 (5 bases). V was trimmed by 1 base and J by 5 bases, leaving 18 bases between them. CDR1 and CDR2 (germline): SGHVS, FQNEAQ. The CDR3 length is 17 residues. Written as DNA, the CDR3 is TGTGCCAGCAGCTTAGGTGTCGGGTGGGGGGGATATCAGCCCCAGCATTTT. Its translation is CASSLGVGWGGYQPQHF.

This clone was counted once. The chain recombines TRBV6-5 with TRBJ2-3; 9 bases are shared with TRBD2. Germline trimming cut 7 bases from V and 3 bases from J; bases unmatched to any gene: 5. CDR1 is MNHEY and CDR2 is SVGAGI in the germline V gene. The CDR3 is 14 amino acids. The DNA of the CDR3 is TGTGCCAGCATTTCAGCGGGGGGAACAGATACGCAGTATTTT. This sequence encodes CASISAGGTDTQYF.

This chain links TRBV29-1 with TRBJ1-2; 7 nucleotides line up with TRBD1. The ends lost 0 bases at V and 4 bases at J; junction bases unmatched: 8. Germline V lookup: CDR1 SQVTM, CDR2 ANQGSEA. CDR3 length: 15 residues. The CDR3 here is CSVEDHKGAVYGYTF. Here the CDR3 DNA reads TGCAGCGTTGAAGATCATAAGGGGGCGGTCTATGGCTACACCTTC.

V usage is TRBV5-1 and J usage is TRBJ1-2, with TRBD1 matching over 8 bases. Germline V gene lookup returns CDR1 SGHRS and CDR2 YFSETQ. V trimming: 4 bases; J trimming: 7 bases; junction bases outside the gene matches: 12. The CDR3 is made up of 15 amino acids. CDR3 loop: CASSANPGTGPGYTF. CDR3 nucleotide sequence: TGCGCCAGCAGCGCTAACCCCGGGACAGGCCCTGGCTACACCTTC.

The chain employs TRBV5-4 and TRBJ1-2, with 9 bases that match TRBD1. Germline V gene data show CDR1 as SGHNT and CDR2 as YYREEE (reference sequence). Trimming took 3 bases from V and 7 from J; bases not matched to a gene: 7. The CDR3 is 14 residues long. The CDR3 nucleotides are TGTGCCAGCAGCTGGCCCGGGACAGGGACTGGCTACACCTTC. The encoded protein is CASSWPGTGTGYTF.

The chain uses TRBV7-9 and TRBJ1-2; D is unresolved. V shed 1 base and J shed 4 bases, with 7 bases lying between them. The CDR3 runs 13 residues. Germline values: CDR1 SEHNR, CDR2 FQNEAQ (reference sequence). This chain's CDR3 is CASSLDFVYGYTF. CDR3 bases: TGTGCCAGCAGCTTAGATTTCGTCTATGGCTACACCTTC.

This clone has a handful of counts. This chain joins TRBV7-9 and TRBJ2-2; TRBD1 or TRBD2 may be the D gene (5 bases each). Trimming cost V 5 bases and J 5 bases, with 18 bases left between them. The germline V gene encodes CDR1 SEHNR and CDR2 FQNEAQ (reference sequence). CDR3 length equals 16 residues. The CDR3 coding sequence is TGTGCCAGCAGCAGAGGGGCAGGGCTGCAAACCGGGGAGCTGTTTTTT. As protein: CASSRGAGLQTGELFF.

V and J are TRBV6-5 and TRBJ1-1; a possible D gene is TRBD1 (5 bases). Germline CDR1 and CDR2: MNHEY and SVGAGI. The CDR3 loop spans 15 amino acids. Deletions cut 0 bases from V and 0 bases from J, with 8 bases between. The CDR3 bases are TGTGCCAGCAGTTACTCGAAGACAGTGAACACTGAAGCTTTCTTT. This gives the protein CASSYSKTVNTEAFF.

CDR3 DNA: TGTGCCAGTAGTATGACAGCAACTAATGAAAAACTGTTTTTT. This sequence encodes CASSMTATNEKLFF. V is TRBV19 and J is TRBJ1-4; TRBD1 might be the D (5 bases). This CDR3 comprises 14 residues. The germline V and J ends were trimmed by 3 bases and 0 bases, with 5 bases remaining between them. Germline loops: CDR1 LNHDA, CDR2 SQIVND (reference sequence).

The V gene is TRBV28, the J gene TRBJ1-2; 7 bases map to TRBD1. Germline V gives CDR1 MDHEN, CDR2 SYDVKM. CDR3 size: 13 residues. V gave up 10 bases and J gave up 8 bases; unmatched junction bases: 13. DNA of the CDR3: TGTGCCACCAAGTCACAGGGGATGACCGGCTACACCTTC. Translation: CATKSQGMTGYTF.